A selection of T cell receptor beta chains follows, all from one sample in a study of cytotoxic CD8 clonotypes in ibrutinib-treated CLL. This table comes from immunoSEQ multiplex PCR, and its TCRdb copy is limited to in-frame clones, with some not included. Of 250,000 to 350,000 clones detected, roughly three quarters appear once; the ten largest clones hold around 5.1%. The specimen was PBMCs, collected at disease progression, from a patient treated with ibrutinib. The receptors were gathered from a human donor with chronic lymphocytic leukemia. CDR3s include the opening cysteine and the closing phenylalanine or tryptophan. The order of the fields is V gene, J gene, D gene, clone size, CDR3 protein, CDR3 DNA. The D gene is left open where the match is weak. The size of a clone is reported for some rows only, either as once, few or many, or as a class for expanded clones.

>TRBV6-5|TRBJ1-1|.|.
CASSYIASGTEAFF
TGTGCCAGCAGTTATATCGCATCGGGAACTGAAGCTTTCTTT
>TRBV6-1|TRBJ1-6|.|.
CAEGESSYNSPLHF
TGTGCCGAAGGAGAAAGCTCCTATAATTCACCCCTCCACTTT
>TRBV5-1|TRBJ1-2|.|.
CASSYDTYGYTF
TGCGCCAGCAGCTATGACACCTATGGCTACACCTTC
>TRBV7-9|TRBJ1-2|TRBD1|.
CASSLGGDRANYGYTF
TGTGCCAGCAGCTTAGGAGGGGACAGGGCCAACTATGGCTACACCTTC
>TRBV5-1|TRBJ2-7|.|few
CASSLQGYEQYF
TGCGCCAGCAGCCTGCAGGGATACGAGCAGTACTTC
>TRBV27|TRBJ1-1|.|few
CASSLQGKVGYGEAFF
TGTGCCAGCAGTTTACAGGGGAAGGTAGGCTATGGTGAAGCTTTCTTT
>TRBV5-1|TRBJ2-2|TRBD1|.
CASSLAGQGTGELFF
TGCGCCAGCAGCTTGGCCGGACAGGGCACCGGGGAGCTGTTTTTT
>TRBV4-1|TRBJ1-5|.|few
CASSQEGLGNQPQHF
TGCGCCAGCAGCCAAGAGGGACTCGGCAATCAGCCCCAGCATTTT
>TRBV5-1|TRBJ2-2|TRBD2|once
CASSPGTSGGANTGELFF
TGCGCCAGCAGCCCCGGGACTAGCGGGGGGGCGAACACCGGGGAGCTGTTTTTT
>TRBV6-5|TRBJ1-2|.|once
CASSSPGDGGYTF
TGTGCCAGCAGTTCACCAGGGGATGGTGGCTACACCTTC
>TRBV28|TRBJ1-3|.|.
CASSLSTASFRNTIYF
TGTGCCAGCAGTTTATCTACAGCATCCTTTAGGAACACCATATATTTT